The clone carrying this TCR beta chain was detected only a few times. This entry comes from a study of blood T cell repertoires in COVID-19. Overall study context: PBMCs, B-cell-depleted T cells, or T cells were the source of the cDNA or gDNA that made up the material.

Some clones are missing from TCRdb's copy, which holds only in-frame ones; the method was immunoSEQ multiplex PCR. The sample yields approximately 52,000 clones, approximately 86% seen once. The V gene's germline CDR1 is SGHRS and CDR2 YFSETQ. CDR3 length: 15 residues. With 0 bases clipped from V and 2 bases from J, the junction kept 2 bases outside the gene matches. This clonotype was obtained from a man aged 55 to 70 with acute or convalescent COVID-19. The chain links TRBV5-1 to TRBJ2-3; 8 positions match TRBD1. The specimen was peripheral blood. CDR3 nucleotide sequence: TGCGCCAGCAGCTTGGGGGACAGGCCCACAGATACGCAGTATTTT. Translation gives CASSLGDRPTDTQYF.